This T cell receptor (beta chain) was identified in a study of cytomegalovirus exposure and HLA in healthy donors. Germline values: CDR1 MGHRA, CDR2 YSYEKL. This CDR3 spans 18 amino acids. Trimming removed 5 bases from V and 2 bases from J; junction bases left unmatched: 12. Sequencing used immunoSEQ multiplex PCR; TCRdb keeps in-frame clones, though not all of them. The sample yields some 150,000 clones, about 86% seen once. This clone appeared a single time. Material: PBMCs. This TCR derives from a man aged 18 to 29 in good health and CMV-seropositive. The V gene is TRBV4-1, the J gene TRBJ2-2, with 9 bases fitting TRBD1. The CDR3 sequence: CASSGSVLDRGNTGELFF. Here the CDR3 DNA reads TGCGCCAGCAGCGGATCCGTGTTGGACAGGGGAAACACCGGGGAGCTGTTTTTT.